This T cell receptor beta chain stems from a study of Ad26.COV2.S vaccination and SARS-CoV-2 variants. General study points: Individuals receiving vaccine had higher spike-specific TCR breadth than placebo recipients did.

The sample's treatment: around 19 received Ad26.COV2.S at low or high dose, single or two shots; several received placebo; per-sample allocation not given. Sampling took place 63 days after the first vaccine or placebo injection. A Boston donor was an adult aged 18-55 years. Wuhan-strain SARS-CoV-2 spike was expressed by the Ad26 vector that made up the vaccine. Profiling relied on immunoSEQ multiplex PCR, and the TCRdb table lists in-frame clones only, not all of them. The sample lists some 390,000 clones; roughly 90% were seen once. With regard to this clone: Its target is not known.

The CDR3 covers 17 residues. The germline gives CDR1 SGHTA, CDR2 FQGTGA. V was pared by 1 base and J by 1 base, with 5 bases of the junction left unmatched. This TCR derives from a person aged 18 to 59 who received the Ad26.COV2.S COVID-19 vaccine or a placebo. The rearrangement uses TRBV7-3 and TRBJ2-5; 11 nucleotides agree with TRBD2. The sample consisted of peripheral blood, taken in a trial of Ad26.COV2.S vaccine versus placebo. The CDR3 reads CASSLRGTSGPQETQYF. The CDR3 DNA is TGTGCCAGCAGCTTAAGGGGGACTAGCGGACCCCAAGAGACCCAGTACTTC.